This T cell receptor beta chain was observed in a study of early T cells in non-severe SARS-CoV-2 infection. Study details: The chains were unpaired, and the sequenced material was bulk RNA from unsorted whole blood.

The CDR3 runs to 15 residues. V was pared by 6 bases and J by 0 bases, with 6 bases of the junction left unmatched. Germline V lookup: CDR1 SNHLY, CDR2 FYNNEI. In this sample, this clonotype turned up a few times. Individual cDNA molecules received unique molecular identifiers during library preparation. TCRdb re-analysed the 5' RACE reads in MiXCR, keeping a single row per CDR3 protein. This table holds around 70,000 distinct CDR3 sequences, around 9% found once. This clonotype was obtained from an adult who was a healthcare worker with PCR-confirmed SARS-CoV-2 infection or an uninfected control (not recorded which). Sequencing input: whole blood. The genes are TRBV2 and TRBJ1-1, with TRBD1 matching over 8 bases. The CDR3 region has the DNA TGTGCCAGCAGAGGACAGGGCCTCATGAACACTGAAGCTTTCTTT. Translating gives CASRGQGLMNTEAFF. Using reference TRBV2 and TRBJ1-1 for the parts outside the CDR3, the full variable domain is EPEVTQTPSHQVTQMGQEVILRCVPISNHLYFYWYRQILGQKVEFLVSFYNNEISEKSEIFDDQFSVERPDGSNFTLKIRSTKLEDSAMYFCASRGQGLMNTEAFFGQGTRLTVV.